This TCR beta chain was documented in a study of T cells after yellow fever vaccination (dated by TCRdb to between 2019 and 2020). A note on the overall study: The SMART-Seq v4 Ultra Low Input RNA kit was used to prepare libraries from fractions with low cell numbers. Bulk TCR alpha and beta repertoires were sequenced longitudinally to track T-cell clones before and after primary and booster YFV17D yellow fever vaccination. Two healthy male donors, one aged 18 to 29 and one aged 30 to 40 years, were included in the cohort. Blood was drawn at multiple timepoints before and after primary and secondary immunization, with bulk PBMC replicates and cell subsets isolated. The investigation overall reported the following: The secondary T-cell response was weaker than the primary response but faster, peaking on day 5 instead of day 15. A small fraction of clonotypes showed up in both the CD4 and CD8 compartments, probably as a result of convergent recombination. After the booster, most clones that had expanded after primary vaccination were detected again (nearly 98% of CD4 and over 75% of CD8), suggesting broad maintenance of memory. Because only a couple of donors were included in the study, the extent to which the findings can be generalized is limited. Because abundant contaminating clonotypes from the bulk population could be contained in FACS-sorted repertoires, computational filtering was required.

With respect to this clonotype: Its antigen target is currently unknown. Base quality data are lacking; no much larger clone is found one base away.

Per the germline V gene, SGHRS is the CDR1 and YFSETQ is the CDR2. V is clipped by 4 bases and J by 1 base, and the sequence between their germline boundaries is 14 bases long. Spanning cysteine to phenylalanine, the CDR3 consists of 15 amino acids. Only the CDR3 portion is preserved as DNA: 45 bases, with reading frame beginning at the first base. Read against the paper, the sample's treatment or condition label means: live attenuated yellow fever vaccine strain. Two biological replicates of bulk PBMCs were collected at each blood-draw timepoint. PBMCs were isolated from peripheral blood using a standard Ficoll-Paque protocol. TriZol was used to extract RNA from bulk PBMCs, CD4 and CD8 fractions, and dextramer-positive and dextramer-negative fractions. TCR cDNA was synthesized by 5'RACE template switching, which introduced a universal primer site and unique molecular identifiers. cDNA synthesis was primed from both the TCR alpha and TCR beta constant segments. Library amplification used two PCR steps, and the second PCR step added sample barcodes and sequencing adapters. Sequencing of libraries was done on Illumina HiSeq 2500 (2x100 bp) or NovaSeq (2x150 bp). From the authors' description of their analysis: Reads were demultiplexed and collapsed into UMI consensus sequences with MIGEC, and V(D)J alignment was performed with MiXCR. Vaccine-responding clonotypes were identified with edgeR using replicate PBMC samples, with FDR below 0.01 and a log2 fold change above 5 up to day 15 being required. Bulk clonotypes were assigned CD4 or CD8 identity according to which sequenced CD4 or CD8 repertoire held them at higher abundance. Starting from the raw public reads, TCRdb applied fastp trimming at Q25, assembled clones with MiXCR and retained in-frame beta chains. Each CDR3 protein appears once, grouped with its most common genes and DNA. The V and J calls reflect TCRdb's pipeline rather than the authors' work. The sample data list under 550,000 distinct CDR3 sequences, and roughly a fifth of these were observed just once. The biggest ten clones account for about a sixth of the sample.

This receptor was taken from a man aged 18 to 29 who received the YFV17D yellow fever vaccine. The sample here was PBMCs, taken less than 25 days after the first yellow fever vaccination. In this chain, TRBV5-1 is recombined with TRBJ1-1, with the identity of the D gene unclear. Read as DNA, the sequence is TGCGCCAGCAGCAAAGGCCTCCAGCAGAACACTGAAGCTTTCTTT. Its protein product is CASSKGLQQNTEAFF.